One sample yielded the 30 T cell receptor beta chains listed below, sequenced in a study of regulatory T cells in long-lasting Graves disease. Time point in this sample: newly diagnosed GD, antithyroid drugs for less than 3 months. Following extraction of RNA from PBMCs, that RNA was used to make the TCR library. Researchers made TCR beta libraries by using iRepertoire HTBI primers and running Arm-PCR on CDR3 regions. TCRdb reprocessed the multiplex PCR reads with MiXCR, giving one entry per CDR3 protein. The top ten hold around 15% of the sample, which has 250,000 to 300,000 distinct CDR3 sequences, more than 15% seen once. These same records also appear under a second study, on T cells in Graves' hyperthyroidism and ophthalmopathy.

The source material was peripheral blood mononuclear cells (PBMCs), sampled at new diagnosis, from a patient treated with antithyroid drugs. The source is a woman between 25 and 40 years old with Graves disease.

This clonotype was counted many times. The V call is TRBV28, the J call TRBJ1-5; 9 positions agree with TRBD1. The CDR3 has 15 amino acids. Per the germline V gene, CDR1 is MDHEN and CDR2 is SYDVKM. V was pared by 2 bases and J by 5 bases, with 4 bases of the junction left unmatched. This CDR3 reads CASSLRQGEHQPQHF. For the CDR3, the DNA is TGTGCCAGCAGTTTACGACAGGGGGAACATCAGCCCCAGCATTTT.

The chain combines TRBV3-1 with TRBJ2-2; 7 nucleotides align to TRBD1. V lost 7 bases, J lost 4 bases, and 3 bases stayed unmatched. Germline CDR1 LGHDT, CDR2 YNNKEL (reference sequence). This CDR3 spans 13 amino acids. The CDR3 loop is CASTQGPTGELFF. The CDR3 DNA reads TGTGCCAGCACACAGGGGCCCACCGGGGAGCTGTTTTTT. Full variable domain (outside the CDR3, taken from reference TRBV3-1 and TRBJ2-2): DTAVSQTPKYLVTQMGNDKSIKCEQNLGHDTMYWYKQDSKKFLKIMFSYNNKELIINETVPNRFSPKSPDKAHLNLHINSLELGDSAVYFCASTQGPTGELFFGEGSRLTVL.

This clonotype has a count of ten or more. The V gene is TRBV5-1, the J gene TRBJ1-1; the D is unclear. This CDR3 has 14 residues. V gave up 2 bases and J gave up 3 bases, with 11 bases separating them. Looked up from germline, CDR1 is SGHRS and CDR2 is YFSETQ. The CDR3 DNA is TGCGCCAGCAGCTTTGACACGACCTACACTGAAGCTTTCTTT. It specifies CASSFDTTYTEAFF.

This clonotype has at least ten counts. The chain combines TRBV18 with TRBJ1-1; TRBD1 might be the D (5 bases). In germline, CDR1 is KGHSH, CDR2 LQKENI. The CDR3 covers 18 residues. Trimming pared 0 bases from V and 1 base from J, leaving 18 bases between. The CDR3 spells CASSPPWGGTTRNTEAFF. The CDR3 DNA reads TGTGCCAGCTCACCACCCTGGGGGGGGACGACGCGGAACACTGAAGCTTTCTTT.

For this clonotype: Possible read error: a much larger clone is one base away. J is TRBJ2-3 and V is TRBV2, with 7 positions matching TRBD2. The CDR3 is made up of 15 amino acids. Per the germline V gene, CDR1 is SNHLY and CDR2 is FYNNEI. Trimming at V came to 5 bases and at J to 0 bases, leaving 5 bases not matched to a gene. The CDR3 sequence is CASSLKRGSTDTQYF. CDR3 DNA sequence: TGTGCCAGCAGTCTTAAGCGGGGTAGCACAGATACGCAGTATTTT.

With regard to this clonotype: An end of the junction does not agree with germline; a read error may underlie this. The V call is TRBV7-9, the J call TRBJ2-7; 7 bases match TRBD2. This CDR3 contains 13 residues. Germline V lookup: CDR1 SEHNR, CDR2 FQNEAQ (reference sequence). The CDR3 DNA is TGCGCCAGCGAGCGGGACTCCCCCTACGAGCAGTACTTC. Residues: CASERDSPYEQYF. The full variable domain, in which reference TRBV7-9 and TRBJ2-7 provide the parts outside the CDR3, is DTGVSQNPRHKITKRGQNVTFRCDPISEHNRLYWYRQTLGQGPEFLTYFQNEAQLEKSRLLSDRFSAERPKGSFSTLEIQRTEQGDSAMYLCASERDSPYEQYFGPGTRLTVT.

At least ten counts were recorded for this clonotype. The chain employs TRBV12-3 or TRBV12-4 and TRBJ2-7, with TRBD1 as a possible D gene (6 bases). V lost 7 bases and J 5 bases, leaving 18 bases between the germline ends. The CDR3 loop spans 14 amino acids. The CDR3 coding sequence is TGTGCCAGCAATTCCGGTCACAGGGACAACGAGCAGTACTTC. This codes for CASNSGHRDNEQYF.

The sample holds a few counts of this clonotype. The chain links TRBV6-5 to TRBJ2-2; 7 bases align to TRBD1. The CDR3 sequence is 22 residues long. Germline-derived CDR1 and CDR2 are MNHEY and SVGAGI. The V segment lost 3 bases and the J segment 4 bases; nucleotides outside the gene matches: 26. CDR3 protein: CASSYSPIPPRQGSRLTGELFF. In DNA form, the CDR3 reads TGTGCCAGCAGTTATAGCCCGATACCACCACGACAGGGTAGTAGGCTCACCGGGGAGCTGTTTTTT.

The table lists this clonotype with many counts. The genes are TRBV6-1 and TRBJ1-1; perhaps TRBD1 as D (5 bases). Germline CDR1 reads MNHNS; CDR2 reads SASEGT. This CDR3 is built from 13 residues. V lost 6 bases, J lost 5 bases, and 13 bases lay in between. In DNA, the CDR3 is TGTGCCAGCAGGATGAGGGGAGATACTGAAGCTTTCTTT. Translated, it gives CASRMRGDTEAFF.

There are many counts of this clonotype. The chain combines TRBV19 with TRBJ1-6; D might be TRBD1 (5 bases). V was pared by 11 bases and J by 7 bases, with 12 bases between. CDR3 length: 12 residues. Germline values: CDR1 LNHDA, CDR2 SQIVND (reference sequence). The CDR3 sequence: CASSDRNSPLHF. The CDR3 bases are TGTGCCTCAAGTGACAGAAATTCACCCCTCCACTTT.

This clonotype was detected many times. The V gene is TRBV7-3, the J gene TRBJ1-1, with D hard to call. Germline values: CDR1 SGHTA, CDR2 FQGTGA. V was shortened by 3 bases and J by 5 bases, with 7 bases between the two germline ends. The CDR3 sequence is 12 residues long. The CDR3 nucleotides read TGTGCCAGCAGCTTTCACATTACTGAAGCTTTCTTT. Translating it yields CASSFHITEAFF.

This clonotype was seen at least ten times. The J gene is TRBJ1-6, the V gene TRBV11-2; a possible D gene is TRBD1 (6 bases). Trimming left V 2 bases short and J 9 bases short, with 17 bases between. The CDR3 runs 16 residues. From germline, CDR1 is SGHAT and CDR2 FQNNGV. CDR3 loop: CASSLRTGAGGSPLHF. The CDR3 DNA sequence: TGTGCCAGCAGCTTAAGGACGGGGGCGGGGGGTTCACCCCTCCACTTT.

Many counts were recorded for this clonotype. This chain joins TRBV6-1 and TRBJ1-4; D gene unclear. The V end lost 6 bases, the J end lost 0 bases, and 8 bases lay between the germline ends. CDR3 length: 14 amino acids. CDR1 and CDR2 from the germline V gene are MNHNS and SASEGT. The CDR3 coding sequence is TGTGCCAGCAGGACGTATGCAACTAATGAAAAACTGTTTTTT. It is translated as CASRTYATNEKLFF.

V gene TRBV4-2 combines with J gene TRBJ1-5; 7 bases line up with TRBD1. This CDR3 region has 15 residues. The J segment lost 4 bases and the V segment lost 1 base, leaving 4 bases of the junction unmatched. Germline-derived CDR1 and CDR2 are LGHNA and YNFKEQ. In DNA form, the CDR3 reads TGTGCCAGCAGCCAAGGACAGGGCCTGAATCAGCCCCAGCATTTT. Translating it yields CASSQGQGLNQPQHF.

In its sample, this clonotype was seen many times. This rearrangement joins TRBV18 to TRBJ2-1; a possible D gene is TRBD1 (6 bases). This CDR3 region has 15 residues. The V gene lost 3 bases and the J gene lost 4 bases, with 13 bases spanning the gap. Germline CDR1 KGHSH, CDR2 LQKENI. CDR3 protein: CASSPGQLQYNEQFF. CDR3 nucleotide sequence: TGTGCCAGCTCACCCGGACAGCTACAATACAATGAGCAGTTCTTC.

This clonotype was seen more than once but under ten times. The gene calls are TRBV7-9 and TRBJ2-1; 8 nucleotides line up with TRBD2. The CDR3 contains 17 residues. Germline lookup yields CDR1 SEHNR and CDR2 FQNEAQ (reference sequence). The V gene end was trimmed by 4 bases and the J gene end by 0 bases; junction bases not matched to a gene: 8. The CDR3 sequence: CASSSLLAGGSYNEQFF. The CDR3 DNA follows: TGTGCCAGCAGCTCCCTTCTTGCGGGGGGCTCCTACAATGAGCAGTTCTTC.

On this clonotype itself: Given a much more abundant clone one base away, this may be a read error. The rearrangement uses TRBV7-9 and TRBJ1-2, with D unclear. The CDR3 runs to 8 residues. Germline CDR1 SEHNR, CDR2 FQNEAQ (reference sequence). The V and J ends lost 8 bases and 12 bases respectively, with 7 bases between them. The CDR3 DNA reads TGTGCCAGCGGAGGCCACACCTTC. Protein sequence: CASGGHTF.

The sample holds many counts of this clonotype. The genes are TRBV14 and TRBJ2-7, with unresolved D. CDR3 length equals 14 residues. Germline CDR1 reads SGHDN; CDR2 reads FVKESK. V gave up 0 bases and J gave up 3 bases, with 9 bases separating them. The CDR3 here is CASSQEPGYYEQYF. The DNA of the CDR3 is TGTGCCAGCAGCCAAGAGCCAGGCTACTACGAGCAGTACTTC.

This clonotype appeared many times. The gene calls are TRBV6-2 or TRBV6-3 and TRBJ1-5; 9 bases are a match to TRBD1. The CDR3 runs 17 residues. The germline V gene has CDR1 MNHEY and CDR2 SVGEGT. V dropped 5 bases and J dropped 4; count of bases not matched to a gene: 12. This CDR3 is CASSPGTGNLGNQPQHF. CDR3 coding DNA: TGTGCCAGCAGTCCCGGGACAGGGAACTTGGGAAATCAGCCCCAGCATTTT.

In this sample, this clonotype turned up many times. J is TRBJ1-2 and V is TRBV25-1; 8 nucleotides align to TRBD1. CDR3 length equals 16 residues. Unmatched junction bases numbered 12, after V lost 5 bases and J lost 4 bases. Looked up from germline, CDR1 is MGHDK and CDR2 is SYGVNS. CDR3 coding DNA: TGTGCCAGCAGTCATACAAGTCAGGGGGCGTTCTATGGCTACACCTTC. Translated: CASSHTSQGAFYGYTF.

This clonotype was seen many times. This chain links TRBV20-1 with TRBJ1-1; possibly TRBD1 for D (5 bases). V was clipped by 3 bases and J by 3 bases, with 11 bases between them. The length of the CDR3 is 13 residues. Per germline, CDR1 DFQATT and CDR2 SNEGSKA (reference sequence). CDR3 region: CSASLMGDTEAFF. DNA for the CDR3: TGCAGTGCTAGCCTTATGGGGGACACTGAAGCTTTCTTT.

The gene calls are TRBV19 and TRBJ2-7; 11 bases line up with TRBD1. CDR1 is LNHDA and CDR2 is SQIVND in the germline V gene (reference sequence). CDR3 length: 15 amino acids. V shed 5 bases, J shed 4 bases, and the junction held 7 bases outside the gene matches. The CDR3 region is CASSDRDRGTYEQYF. CDR3 DNA sequence: TGTGCCAGTAGTGACCGGGACAGGGGGACATACGAGCAGTACTTC.

This clonotype was seen many times. V is TRBV7-2 and J is TRBJ1-1; no reliable D call. The germline gives CDR1 SGHTA, CDR2 FQGNSA. The CDR3 is made up of 13 amino acids. Trimming took off 2 bases at V and 4 bases at J, with 8 bases between the two ends. The CDR3 loop is CASSLRVVTEAFF. CDR3 DNA sequence: TGTGCCAGCAGCTTAAGGGTAGTCACTGAAGCTTTCTTT.

This clonotype was found many times. The V call is TRBV24-1, the J call TRBJ1-5; possible D gene TRBD1, 6 bases. The germline V gene encodes CDR1 KGHDR and CDR2 SFDVKD. Trimming pared 9 bases from V and 1 base from J, leaving 12 bases between. CDR3 size: 14 residues. The CDR3 is CATGGQRSNQPQHF. The DNA for the CDR3 is TGTGCCACCGGGGGGCAAAGAAGCAATCAGCCCCAGCATTTT.

This clonotype was seen ten or more times. The chain recombines TRBV7-2 with TRBJ2-7; the match to TRBD1 covers 10 bases. The CDR3 runs 15 residues. Trimming removed 6 bases from V and 2 bases from J; junction bases left unmatched: 7. CDR1 is SGHTA and CDR2 is FQGNSA in the germline V gene. The DNA of the CDR3 is TGTGCCAGCAGTCCGGACAGGGGGAGGCCCTACGAGCAGTACTTC. Its translation is CASSPDRGRPYEQYF.

This clonotype occurred many times. The chain links TRBV11-2 to TRBJ1-6; D may be TRBD1 (5 bases). V was trimmed by 0 bases and J by 7 bases, leaving 10 bases between them. Germline V gives CDR1 SGHAT, CDR2 FQNNGV. CDR3 length: 15 residues. The CDR3 sequence is CASSLDINRNSPLHF. In DNA form, the CDR3 reads TGTGCCAGCAGCTTAGATATCAACAGGAATTCACCCCTCCACTTT.

Many counts were recorded for this clonotype. CDR3: CASETAFPSYGYTF. In DNA form, the CDR3 reads TGTGCCAGCGAAACAGCTTTCCCGTCCTATGGCTACACCTTC. This rearrangement joins TRBV6-1 to TRBJ1-2; D unclear. The CDR3 spans 14 residues. Germline V gives CDR1 MNHNS, CDR2 SASEGT. The V end was cut by 8 bases, the J end by 4 bases, with 17 bases between.

This clonotype was observed at least ten times. The chain joins TRBV18 to TRBJ1-1; 7 bases are shared with TRBD1. The ends lost 3 bases at V and 6 bases at J; junction bases unmatched: 10. The germline gives CDR1 KGHSH, CDR2 LQKENI. The CDR3 consists of 15 residues. The CDR3 bases are TGTGCCAGCTCACCTAGCGGAGGGGGCAAGCCTGAAGCTTTCTTT. Protein: CASSPSGGGKPEAFF.

The chain combines TRBV2 with TRBJ2-7; D is perhaps TRBD2 (5 bases). The V gene's germline CDR1 is SNHLY and CDR2 FYNNEI. The CDR3 consists of 14 residues. V was cut by 5 bases and J by 2 bases, with 13 bases left in between. CDR3 sequence (DNA): TGTGCCAGCAGTCGGAGCGGCCCTGCCTACGAGCAGTACTTC. Its translation is CASSRSGPAYEQYF.

This clonotype was counted ten times or more. The J gene is TRBJ2-3, the V gene TRBV5-1; D unresolved. Trimming took 0 bases from V and 2 from J, leaving 13 bases between them. Germline CDR1 is SGHRS and CDR2 is YFSETQ. CDR3 length: 16 amino acids. For the CDR3, the DNA is TGCGCCAGCAGCTTGGTTACCGTTAGATCCACAGATACGCAGTATTTT. Its protein is CASSLVTVRSTDTQYF.